This TCR beta chain originates from a study of T cells in localized non-small cell lung cancer. Points from the study as a whole: Clonality of T cells reached its maximum in uninvolved adjacent lung, surpassing tumor. Longer overall survival was seen with higher T cell density measured in blood. When the top 100 tumor clones were examined, a median around 61 of them also appeared in the adjacent lung, which was paired and uninvolved.

The data were produced by immunoSEQ multiplex PCR, yet TCRdb's version contains in-frame clones alone and is incomplete. The repertoire holds around 24,000 clones, with around 86% as singletons. Trimming removed 7 bases from V and 7 bases from J, with 14 bases in between. CDR3 length equals 14 residues. Germline V gene data show CDR1 as WSHSY and CDR2 as SAAADI. About this clone itself: What it recognizes is unknown.

The source is a man between 35 and 75 years old with stage I squamous cell lung carcinoma. V and J are TRBV10-2 and TRBJ1-6; D unclear. The sample here was peripheral blood, taken before any cancer treatment. The CDR3 bases are TGCGCCAGCAAAGAGTTCCCCTCCAATTCACCCCTCCACTTT. Translated: CASKEFPSNSPLHF.